The T cell receptor beta chain under discussion was sequenced for a study of metastatic and nonmetastatic thyroid tumors. At the level of the study: Repertoires from malignant and benign thyroid patients were compared across blood and tumor or nodule tissue. Study-wide results and caveats: In both blood and tumor samples, TCR beta diversity was reported significantly higher for malignant than benign nodules.

Prior to thyroid surgery, none of the patients had received any treatment. Per the authors' pipeline: The distant-metastasis classifier for papillary thyroid cancer was built from CDR3 differences across clinicopathological groups. TCRdb redid the clone calls on the PCR reads using MiXCR. The V and J calls and clone size are TCRdb's, not the authors'. The sample has 30,000 to 40,000 clones, approximately 32% seen once; the top ten hold approximately 8%. This clone was seen repeatedly, ten times or more. Antigen unknown. There are 13 residues in the CDR3. In germline, CDR1 is SGHAT, CDR2 FQNNGV. V was cut by 8 bases and J by 4 bases, with 12 bases left in between.

Material for sequencing was blood. This clonotype was obtained from a female donor with papillary thyroid cancer or a benign thyroid nodule (not recorded which). Some clones in this sample may be carry-over from other donors' samples. The gene calls are TRBV11-2 and TRBJ1-3; a possible D gene is TRBD1 (5 bases). The CDR3 nucleotides are TGTGCCAGCGGGACTGCGCCCGGAAACACCATATATTTT. Its protein product is CASGTAPGNTIYF.